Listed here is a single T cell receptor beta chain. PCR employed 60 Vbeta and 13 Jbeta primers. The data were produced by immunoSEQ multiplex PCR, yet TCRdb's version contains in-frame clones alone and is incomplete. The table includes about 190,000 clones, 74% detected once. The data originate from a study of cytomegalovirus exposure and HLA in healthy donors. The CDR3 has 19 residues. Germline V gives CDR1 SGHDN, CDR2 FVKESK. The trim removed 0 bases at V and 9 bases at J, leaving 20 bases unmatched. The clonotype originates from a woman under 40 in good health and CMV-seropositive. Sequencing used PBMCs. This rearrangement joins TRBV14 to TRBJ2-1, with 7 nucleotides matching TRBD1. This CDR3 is CASSQDLRFATTRGSEQFF. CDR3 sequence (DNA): TGTGCCAGCAGCCAAGATTTGAGGTTTGCCACCACCAGGGGGTCTGAGCAGTTCTTC.